This T cell receptor (beta chain) was recorded in a study of T cells after yellow fever vaccination. The CDR3 totals 15 residues. The germline gives CDR1 MDHEN, CDR2 SYDVKM. The germline V and J ends were trimmed by 3 bases and 4 bases, with 15 bases remaining between them. TCRdb ran MiXCR on the 5' RACE reads and lists one entry per CDR3 protein. The sample carries 600,000 to 750,000 distinct CDR3 sequences, 12% recorded once. This receptor was obtained from a man in his thirties or forties who received the YFV17D yellow fever vaccine. The chain couples TRBV28 to TRBJ2-5; tentative D call: TRBD1 (5 bases). The material was PBMCs, obtained on the day of the yellow fever booster vaccination. As DNA, the CDR3 is TGTGCCAGCAGTTTTGGTGGGGCAGGCCTAGAGACCCAGTACTTC. Translating it yields CASSFGGAGLETQYF.